This entry lists 24 T cell receptor beta chains sequenced from one sample in a study of long-term antiretroviral therapy in people with HIV. At the survey level, the v3.0 immunoSEQ assay was run. Here immunoSEQ multiplex PCR was the method, and the copy in TCRdb shows in-frame clones only, minus some. Here the sample spans tens of thousands of clones, less than 85% being singletons. This sample comprised unsorted PBMCs, obtained at the start of antiretroviral therapy. These receptors all come from a man in his fifties with HIV.

This chain uses TRBV19 with TRBJ2-1; 7 bases line up with TRBD1. Germline V CDR1 and CDR2: LNHDA, SQIVND (reference sequence). The length of the CDR3 is 13 residues. J gave up 4 bases and V 4 bases, and 1 base lay outside the gene matches. The CDR3 DNA reads as TGTGCCAGTAGTAAGGGACAGTACAATGAGCAGTTCTTC. Encoded protein: CASSKGQYNEQFF.

The chain links TRBV4-3 to TRBJ1-2; TRBD1 matches at 7 bases. CDR1 and CDR2 from the germline V gene are LGHNA and YSLEER. After removal of 4 bases from V and 4 bases from J, the junction contained 6 bases not matched to a gene. The CDR3 is 14 residues long. This CDR3 is CASSPGTAAYGYTF. For the CDR3, the DNA is TGCGCCAGCAGCCCGGGGACAGCAGCCTATGGCTACACCTTC.

The V call is TRBV6-4, the J call TRBJ1-5; D uncertain. V was pared by 4 bases and J by 4 bases, with 8 bases between. The CDR3 runs to 13 residues. Germline CDR1 MRHNA, CDR2 SNTAGT. The CDR3, as DNA: TGTGCCAGCAGTGCGGCAGATAATCAGCCCCAGCATTTT. Protein product: CASSAADNQPQHF.

The J gene is TRBJ1-2, the V gene TRBV9; 10 bases fit TRBD1. J lost 3 bases, V lost 7 bases, and 6 bases had no gene match. The CDR3 is 14 amino acids. Germline V CDR1 and CDR2: SGDLS, YYNGEE. CDR3 bases: TGTGCCAGCCGCCCCGGGACAGGGGACTATGGCTACACCTTC. Amino acid sequence: CASRPGTGDYGYTF.

The chain combines TRBV7-9 with TRBJ1-5; 7 bases are a match to TRBD1. This CDR3 is built from 18 residues. Germline CDR1 SEHNR, CDR2 FQNEAQ (reference sequence). With V trimmed by 0 bases and J by 2 bases, 10 bases remained unmatched. The DNA for the CDR3 is TGTGCCAGCAGCTTAGCGCGGATTGGGACAGTGGGCAATCAGCCCCAGCATTTT. The encoded protein is CASSLARIGTVGNQPQHF.

The chain combines TRBV19 with TRBJ2-2; D unresolved. The germline gives CDR1 LNHDA, CDR2 SQIVND (reference sequence). The CDR3 runs 15 residues. The V end lost 3 bases, the J end lost 0 bases, and 8 bases lay between the germline ends. The CDR3 reads CASSIPSANTGELFF. Here the CDR3 DNA reads TGTGCCAGTAGTATCCCCTCGGCGAACACCGGGGAGCTGTTTTTT.

This clone has a handful of counts. The gene calls are TRBV2 and TRBJ2-7; no definite D call. The CDR3 has 15 residues. Deletions cut 3 bases from V and 4 bases from J, with 16 bases between. Germline loops: CDR1 SNHLY, CDR2 FYNNEI. The CDR3 DNA is TGTGCCAGCAGTGATGTGGGTGGGCTGTGGTACGAGCAGTACTTC. Protein product: CASSDVGGLWYEQYF. The variable domain in full, completed from reference TRBV2 and TRBJ2-7, reads EPEVTQTPSHQVTQMGQEVILRCVPISNHLYFYWYRQILGQKVEFLVSFYNNEISEKSEIFDDQFSVERPDGSNFTLKIRSTKLEDSAMYFCASSDVGGLWYEQYFGPGTRLTVT.

J is TRBJ1-2 and V is TRBV7-2; D uncertain. The CDR3 covers 12 residues. Looked up from germline, CDR1 is SGHTA and CDR2 is FQGNSA. V was shortened by 1 base and J by 4 bases, with 4 bases between the two germline ends. In DNA, the CDR3 is TGTGCCAGCAGCTTAGAACGCTATGGCTACACCTTC. Its protein is CASSLERYGYTF.

The chain links TRBV30 to TRBJ1-2; TRBD1 matches at 8 bases. Germline loops: CDR1 GTSNPN, CDR2 SVGIG (reference sequence). CDR3 length: 13 residues. J gave up 4 bases and V 4 bases, and 5 bases lay outside the gene matches. The CDR3 region has the DNA TGTGCCTGGACCGACAGGGGTATCTATGGCTACACCTTC. This gives the protein CAWTDRGIYGYTF.

This clone has a single count. The rearrangement links TRBV13 to TRBJ1-2, with D unclear. V dropped 0 bases and J dropped 4 bases, with 9 bases sitting between them. Germline V CDR1 and CDR2: PRHDT, FYEKMQ (reference sequence). This CDR3 contains 14 residues. DNA of the CDR3: TGTGCCAGCAGCTTAGGCCTGGATACCTATGGCTACACCTTC. It specifies CASSLGLDTYGYTF.

This chain uses TRBV11-2 with TRBJ2-2; unclear D gene. Germline CDR1 SGHAT, CDR2 FQNNGV. There are 17 residues in the CDR3. Trimming took off 5 bases at V and 2 bases at J, with 18 bases between the two ends. The CDR3 sequence is CASSPTVGRLNTGELFF. The CDR3 nucleotides are TGTGCCAGCAGCCCCACCGTGGGCCGGCTCAACACCGGGGAGCTGTTTTTT.

V is TRBV10-3 and J is TRBJ2-1; TRBD1 or TRBD2 may be the D gene (5 bases each). CDR3 length equals 12 residues. The germline gives CDR1 ENHRY, CDR2 SYGVKD. Trimming removed 11 bases from V and 4 bases from J, with 12 bases in between. In DNA form, the CDR3 reads TGTGCCTCGGGACCCACATACAATGAGCAGTTCTTC. It encodes CASGPTYNEQFF.

The chain carries TRBV7-2 and TRBJ2-7; weak D call: TRBD1 (5 bases). V gave up 4 bases and J gave up 3 bases, with 19 bases separating them. Germline CDR1 reads SGHTA; CDR2 reads FQGNSA. The CDR3 extends over 16 amino acids. CDR3 protein: CASSSPADMPNYEQYF. CDR3 sequence (DNA): TGTGCCAGCAGCTCACCCGCGGACATGCCAAACTACGAGCAGTACTTC.

The V and J genes are TRBV19 and TRBJ1-5, with D perhaps TRBD1 (6 bases). Germline V gene data show CDR1 as LNHDA and CDR2 as SQIVND (reference sequence). This CDR3 comprises 15 residues. V lost 6 bases, J lost 2 bases, and 14 bases lay in between. CDR3 nucleotide sequence: TGTGCCAGTAGCTTCGGGGGGCCGGGCAATCAGCCCCAGCATTTT. Its translation: CASSFGGPGNQPQHF. The variable domain in full, completed from reference TRBV19 and TRBJ1-5, reads DGGITQSPKYLFRKEGQNVTLSCEQNLNHDAMYWYRQDPGQGLRLIYYSQIVNDFQKGDIAEGYSVSREKKESFPLTVTSAQKNPTAFYLCASSFGGPGNQPQHFGDGTRLSIL.

The gene calls are TRBV7-3 and TRBJ2-3, with TRBD2 identical over 8 bases. Losses at the gene ends were 5 bases for V and 3 bases for J; bases not matched to a gene: 4. Germline V gene data show CDR1 as SGHTA and CDR2 as FQGTGA. The CDR3 covers 14 residues. The CDR3 nucleotides read TGTGCCAGCAGCCAATCGGGGGGGACAGATACGCAGTATTTT. Its translation: CASSQSGGTDTQYF.

This chain joins TRBV6-5 and TRBJ2-7; D remains ambiguous. CDR1 and CDR2 (germline): MNHEY, SVGAGI. The CDR3 has 14 amino acids. Trimming took off 0 bases at V and 1 base at J, with 7 bases between the two ends. The CDR3 coding sequence is TGTGCCAGCAGTTACTCTGACACGTCCTACGAGCAGTACTTC. Its protein is CASSYSDTSYEQYF.

V usage is TRBV15 and J usage is TRBJ2-2, with D tentatively TRBD2 (6 bases). The germline gives CDR1 LNHNV, CDR2 YYDKDF (reference sequence). CDR3 size: 16 residues. Trimming pared 1 base from V and 4 bases from J, leaving 13 bases between. The CDR3 nucleotides are TGTGCCACCAGCAGAGTTCGGGAGAGTATCACCGGGGAGCTGTTTTTT. This gives the protein CATSRVRESITGELFF.

This clone is medium-sized by share. This CDR3 is CASSPGQGGYGYTF. The CDR3 DNA follows: TGTGCCAGTAGTCCGGGACAGGGAGGCTATGGCTACACCTTC. V and J are TRBV19 and TRBJ1-2; TRBD1 aligns across 9 bases. The trim removed 5 bases at V and 4 bases at J, leaving 5 bases unmatched. The CDR3 runs 14 residues. Germline CDR1 and CDR2: LNHDA and SQIVND (reference sequence).

The chain links TRBV4-3 to TRBJ1-6, with D unresolved. This CDR3 has 17 amino acids. Germline loops: CDR1 LGHNA, CDR2 YSLEER. The V gene lost 0 bases and the J gene lost 5 bases, with 14 bases spanning the gap. The CDR3 region has the DNA TGCGCCAGCAGCCAAGATCGCCTTCGGGGAAATAATTCACCCCTCCACTTT. Encoded protein: CASSQDRLRGNNSPLHF.

The CDR3 nucleotides read TGTGCCAGTAGTATAGTGGTTCCTCCGTATCAGCCCCAGCATTTT. It specifies CASSIVVPPYQPQHF. This chain links TRBV19 with TRBJ1-5; D not resolved. Germline V gene sequence: CDR1 LNHDA, CDR2 SQIVND (reference sequence). V was trimmed by 1 base and J by 5 bases, leaving 12 bases between them. The CDR3 runs to 15 residues. Full variable domain (outside the CDR3, taken from reference TRBV19 and TRBJ1-5): DGGITQSPKYLFRKEGQNVTLSCEQNLNHDAMYWYRQDPGQGLRLIYYSQIVNDFQKGDIAEGYSVSREKKESFPLTVTSAQKNPTAFYLCASSIVVPPYQPQHFGDGTRLSIL.

The chain combines TRBV9 with TRBJ1-5; D gene unclear. V lost 0 bases to trimming and J lost 7 bases, with 8 bases between them. The germline V gene has CDR1 SGDLS and CDR2 YYNGEE. There are 13 residues in the CDR3. This CDR3 is CASSVVAGQPQHF. For the CDR3, the DNA is TGTGCCAGCAGCGTAGTAGCCGGGCAGCCCCAGCATTTT.

The rearrangement uses TRBV11-2 and TRBJ2-3; unclear D gene. Germline V gene lookup returns CDR1 SGHAT and CDR2 FQNNGV. Trimming removed 2 bases from V and 1 base from J, with 7 bases in between. CDR3 length: 14 amino acids. The CDR3 reads CASSLNQGTDTQYF. Here the CDR3 DNA reads TGTGCCAGCAGCTTAAACCAGGGCACAGATACGCAGTATTTT.

The chain carries TRBV10-3 and TRBJ2-3, with 7 bases that match TRBD2. Germline trimming cut 3 bases from V and 5 bases from J; bases unmatched to any gene: 8. This CDR3 region has 15 residues. Germline V lookup: CDR1 ENHRY, CDR2 SYGVKD. CDR3 sequence: CAISDGGSVGDTQYF. DNA of the CDR3: TGTGCCATCAGTGATGGCGGGAGCGTCGGAGATACGCAGTATTTT.

The chain combines TRBV7-3 with TRBJ1-1, with D perhaps TRBD1 (5 bases). Germline V gene sequence: CDR1 SGHTA, CDR2 FQGTGA. V dropped 5 bases and J dropped 5 bases, with 15 bases sitting between them. This CDR3 comprises 14 residues. Here the CDR3 reads CASSLGSGGTEAFF. The CDR3 region has the DNA TGTGCCAGCAGCCTCGGGAGCGGGGGAACTGAAGCTTTCTTT. The complete variable domain, with remaining parts taken from reference TRBV7-3 and TRBJ1-1, reads GAGVSQTPSNKVTEKGKYVELRCDPISGHTALYWYRQSLGQGPEFLIYFQGTGAADDSGLPNDRFFAVRPEGSVSTLKIQRTERGDSAVYLCASSLGSGGTEAFFGQGTRLTVV.